These 8 T cell receptor beta chains came from one sample sequenced in a study of T cell repertoires in cytomegalovirus infection. Each CDR3 protein gets one entry after TCRdb re-called the reads with MiXCR. The table lists roughly 300,000 distinct CDR3 sequences, about 26% of them singletons. Sequencing used PBMCs. The receptors shown here come from a human donor in good health (CMV status not recorded). Some clones in this sample may be carry-over from other donors' samples.

This clonotype was observed many times. The rearrangement joins TRBV7-8 to TRBJ1-4; 7 bases are a match to TRBD1. The CDR3 contains 13 residues. The junction had 7 bases not matched to a gene; V was cut back by 5 bases and J by 10 bases. Germline CDR1 SGHVS, CDR2 FQNEAQ. CDR3 bases: TGTGCCAGCAGCCCCGGGGACAGACCAAAACTGTTTTTT. It translates to CASSPGDRPKLFF.

This clonotype showed up just a few times. The chain has TRBV3-1 and TRBJ2-6, with D uncertain. The CDR3 is 17 amino acids. Between the trimmed V and J ends, which lost 3 bases and 0 bases, there was a span of 12 bases. Per the germline V gene, CDR1 is LGHDT and CDR2 is YNNKEL (reference sequence). The CDR3 sequence is CASSHPATASGANVLTF. The CDR3 DNA follows: TGTGCCAGCAGCCATCCAGCGACCGCCTCTGGGGCCAACGTCCTGACTTTC.

In this sample, this clonotype turned up many times. V usage is TRBV6-4 and J usage is TRBJ2-3; D perhaps matches TRBD2 (6 bases). The CDR3 is 13 amino acids. Germline V gene data show CDR1 as MRHNA and CDR2 as SNTAGT. The V gene lost 4 bases and the J gene lost 4 bases, with 9 bases spanning the gap. Here the CDR3 reads CASSGGEADTQYF. In DNA form, the CDR3 reads TGTGCCAGCAGTGGCGGGGAGGCAGATACGCAGTATTTT.

Many counts were recorded for this clonotype. The genes are TRBV7-8 and TRBJ2-2; 10 bases line up with TRBD2. Trimming at V came to 5 bases and at J to 4 bases, leaving 4 bases not matched to a gene. The CDR3 is 15 residues long. Germline V lookup: CDR1 SGHVS, CDR2 FQNEAQ. The CDR3 here is CASSRTSGVTGELFF. The CDR3 DNA sequence: TGTGCCAGCAGCCGGACTAGCGGAGTCACCGGGGAGCTGTTTTTT.

In the case of this clonotype: Given a much more abundant clone one base away, this may be a read error. The CDR3 loop is CASSPRLPGTGALRNEQFF. The CDR3 coding sequence is TGTGCCAGCAGCCCCCGCCTACCCGGGACAGGGGCGCTCCGCAATGAGCAGTTCTTC. This rearrangement joins TRBV7-8 to TRBJ2-1; 10 nucleotides agree with TRBD1. Germline-derived CDR1 and CDR2 are SGHVS and FQNEAQ. The V segment lost 5 bases and the J segment 6 bases; nucleotides outside the gene matches: 19. This CDR3 has 19 residues.

The chain is built from TRBV7-3 and TRBJ1-6, with D unclear. This CDR3 is built from 12 residues. The germline CDR1 and CDR2 sequences are SGHTA and FQGTGA. Trimming stripped 5 bases from V and 10 bases from J, with 9 bases between. This CDR3 is CASSDGPSPLHF. In nucleotides, the CDR3 is TGTGCCAGCAGCGATGGACCGTCACCCCTCCACTTT.

Points on this clonotype: A much more abundant neighbour one base away suggests this may be a read error. V is TRBV7-2 and J is TRBJ2-5; no reliable D call. The V end lost 1 base, the J end lost 3 bases, and 9 bases lay between the germline ends. This CDR3 has 14 residues. Germline CDR1 SGHTA, CDR2 FQGNSA. The CDR3 region is CASSLGIAKETQYF. The CDR3 DNA follows: TGTGCCAGCAGCTTAGGGATAGCCAAAGAGACCCAGTACTTC.

This clonotype was seen a handful of times. This rearrangement joins TRBV7-6 to TRBJ2-7; D is unresolved. This CDR3 has 14 residues. V shed 5 bases and J shed 4 bases, with 15 bases lying between them. The V gene's germline CDR1 is SGHVS and CDR2 FNYEAQ. The CDR3 DNA reads TGTGCCAGCAGCCCTACGTCGACCCCATACGAGCAGTACTTC. This codes for CASSPTSTPYEQYF.